The 22 T cell receptor beta chains given below trace back to one sample, sequenced in a study of OX40 agonist ivuxolimab in advanced cancers. Using immunoSEQ multiplex PCR, the repertoire was profiled, and TCRdb retains in-frame clones only, with some absent. The top ten clones hold around a fifth of a sample with 27,000 or so clones, roughly 84% of them seen once. The material was CD4+ or CD8+ T cells sorted from blood, obtained in a trial of the OX40 agonist ivuxolimab. All receptors come from an adult with an advanced solid tumor such as melanoma, head and neck, liver or kidney cancer.

J is TRBJ2-1 and V is TRBV2; 12 bases fit TRBD2. The V and J ends lost 5 bases and 3 bases, in that order; junction bases with no gene match: 5. CDR1 is SNHLY, CDR2 FYNNEI, per germline. The CDR3 has 16 residues. The CDR3 protein is CASSWTSGELYNEQFF. CDR3 nucleotide sequence: TGTGCCAGCAGTTGGACTAGCGGGGAACTCTACAATGAGCAGTTCTTC.

V is TRBV30 and J is TRBJ2-7; 10 bases fit TRBD2. Germline trimming cut 5 bases from V and 5 bases from J; bases unmatched to any gene: 15. Per germline, CDR1 GTSNPN and CDR2 SVGIG (reference sequence). The CDR3 is made up of 16 amino acids. The chain's CDR3 is CAWGGAPGLASDEQYF. In nucleotides, the CDR3 is TGTGCCTGGGGGGGCGCTCCGGGACTAGCGTCCGACGAGCAGTACTTC.

The chain uses TRBV7-8 and TRBJ2-1, with TRBD2 as a possible D gene (6 bases). Between the trimmed V and J ends, which lost 4 bases and 7 bases, there was a span of 8 bases. The germline V gene encodes CDR1 SGHVS and CDR2 FQNEAQ. The CDR3 extends over 12 amino acids. The chain's CDR3 is CASSWRANEQFF. DNA for the CDR3: TGTGCCAGCAGCTGGAGGGCTAATGAGCAGTTCTTC.

This chain joins TRBV19 and TRBJ1-2; D remains ambiguous. V was trimmed by 2 bases and J by 4 bases, leaving 14 bases between them. The CDR3 is 15 residues long. Germline CDR1 reads LNHDA; CDR2 reads SQIVND (reference sequence). This CDR3 reads CASSINQRPGYGYTF. The CDR3 nucleotides are TGTGCCAGTAGTATAAACCAAAGACCAGGCTATGGCTACACCTTC.

This clone was observed once. The chain combines TRBV5-4 with TRBJ1-5; no firm D call. This CDR3 has 14 amino acids. V shed 4 bases and J shed 0 bases, with 8 bases lying between them. Germline V lookup: CDR1 SGHNT, CDR2 YYREEE (reference sequence). The CDR3 here is CASSHGGSNQPQHF. CDR3 in DNA: TGTGCCAGCAGCCACGGCGGTAGCAATCAGCCCCAGCATTTT.

By proportion, this clone is medium-sized. The chain recombines TRBV4-3 with TRBJ2-6, with D unclear. Trimming took 1 base from V and 0 from J, leaving 4 bases between them. Germline loops: CDR1 LGHNA, CDR2 YSLEER. CDR3 size: 15 residues. The CDR3 region has the DNA TGCGCCAGCAGCCAAGGGGTCTCTGGGGCCAACGTCCTGACTTTC. Its translation: CASSQGVSGANVLTF.

The chain uses TRBV6-5 and TRBJ1-1; 7 bases map to TRBD1. After removal of 2 bases from V and 9 bases from J, the junction contained 6 bases not matched to a gene. The CDR3 totals 13 residues. CDR1 and CDR2 from the germline V gene are MNHEY and SVGAGI. Here the CDR3 reads CASSYRQGGKAFF. The CDR3 coding sequence is TGTGCCAGCAGTTACCGACAGGGAGGGAAAGCTTTCTTT.

This chain joins TRBV27 and TRBJ1-2, with D perhaps matching TRBD1 (6 bases). The V gene lost 3 bases and the J gene lost 6 bases, with 11 bases spanning the gap. CDR3 length equals 13 residues. Germline V gene data show CDR1 as MNHEY and CDR2 as SMNVEV (reference sequence). CDR3 nucleotide sequence: TGTGCCAGCAGTTTTAGGGGGAGAAATGGCTACACCTTC. It codes for CASSFRGRNGYTF.

V and J are TRBV13 and TRBJ1-1; D remains unclear. Germline-derived CDR1 and CDR2 are PRHDT and FYEKMQ (reference sequence). The V end was cut by 0 bases, the J end by 11 bases, with 16 bases between. This CDR3 contains 14 residues. This CDR3 is CASSLGRLAEEAFF. CDR3 in DNA: TGTGCCAGCAGCTTAGGCCGACTGGCGGAGGAGGCTTTCTTT. The full variable domain, rest sourced from reference TRBV13 and TRBJ1-1, is AAGVIQSPRHLIKEKRETATLKCYPIPRHDTVYWYQQGPGQDPQFLISFYEKMQSDKGSIPDRFSAQQFSDYHSELNMSSLELGDSALYFCASSLGRLAEEAFFGQGTRLTVV.

The chain links TRBV4-1 to TRBJ1-1; D remains ambiguous. The CDR3 sequence is 14 residues long. Looked up from germline, CDR1 is MGHRA and CDR2 is YSYEKL. Trimming pared 1 base from V and 13 bases from J, leaving 19 bases between. The CDR3 DNA is TGCGCCAGCAGCCAAGTTTTAAAGGAGGGATTAGTTTTCTTT. This translates into CASSQVLKEGLVFF.

The J gene is TRBJ2-7, the V gene TRBV9; possibly TRBD2 for D (6 bases). The CDR3 consists of 13 residues. Germline CDR1 is SGDLS and CDR2 is YYNGEE. Trimming left V 3 bases short and J 6 bases short, with 13 bases between. The CDR3 coding sequence is TGTGCCAGCAGCGACGGGACTGCCCTCGAGCAGTACTTC. Translated, it gives CASSDGTALEQYF. The whole variable domain, remainder taken from reference TRBV9 and TRBJ2-7, is DSGVTQTPKHLITATGQRVTLRCSPRSGDLSVYWYQQSLDQGLQFLIQYYNGEERAKGNILERFSAQQFPDLHSELNLSSLELGDSALYFCASSDGTALEQYFGPGTRLTVT.

V and J are TRBV6-6 and TRBJ2-1; unclear D gene. This CDR3 has 14 amino acids. V dropped 2 bases and J dropped 3 bases, with 8 bases sitting between them. Germline V lookup: CDR1 MNHNY, CDR2 SVGAGI (reference sequence). The CDR3 loop reads CASSYLISYNEQFF. Here the CDR3 DNA reads TGTGCCAGCAGTTACCTGATAAGCTACAATGAGCAGTTCTTC.

The chain employs TRBV9 and TRBJ2-2; a possible D gene is TRBD2 (7 bases). The ends were cut back, 4 bases at V and 3 bases at J, with 13 bases in the middle. This CDR3 contains 15 residues. The germline gives CDR1 SGDLS, CDR2 YYNGEE. The CDR3 DNA reads TGTGCCAGCAGCCCTGGGGGGGGCGACACCGGGGAGCTGTTTTTT. Its protein is CASSPGGGDTGELFF.

The chain employs TRBV13 and TRBJ2-1, with 8 positions matching TRBD1. CDR3 size: 14 residues. The trim removed 7 bases at V and 5 bases at J, leaving 7 bases unmatched. Germline lookup yields CDR1 PRHDT and CDR2 FYEKMQ (reference sequence). CDR3 nucleotides: TGTGCCAGCACCTTGGGACAGGCAGACAATGAGCAGTTCTTC. Its protein product is CASTLGQADNEQFF.

The chain's CDR3 is CASGGTGAYIHGYTF. CDR3 DNA: TGTGCCAGCGGCGGGACAGGGGCTTATATTCATGGCTACACCTTC. This chain uses TRBV27 with TRBJ1-2, with 10 bases identical to TRBD1. Germline-derived CDR1 and CDR2 are MNHEY and SMNVEV (reference sequence). The CDR3 covers 15 residues. Trimming at V came to 8 bases and at J to 6 bases, leaving 12 bases not matched to a gene.

This chain uses TRBV19 with TRBJ2-7, with 8 bases matching TRBD1. V lost 5 bases and J lost 5; bases outside the gene matches: 5. The CDR3 loop spans 13 amino acids. Per the germline V gene, CDR1 is LNHDA and CDR2 is SQIVND (reference sequence). The CDR3, as DNA: TGTGCCAGTAGTCCCCGGACAGGGAACGAGCAGTACTTC. Its translation: CASSPRTGNEQYF.

This chain joins TRBV5-1 and TRBJ2-5; D not resolved. The ends were cut back, 9 bases at V and 2 bases at J, with 14 bases in the middle. Germline V gives CDR1 SGHRS, CDR2 YFSETQ. CDR3 length: 13 amino acids. This chain's CDR3 is CATSDLAQETQYF. CDR3 DNA sequence: TGCGCCACCTCAGACTTGGCTCAAGAGACCCAGTACTTC. Variable domain in full (rest from reference TRBV5-1 and TRBJ2-5): KAGVTQTPRYLIKTRGQQVTLSCSPISGHRSVSWYQQTPGQGLQFLFEYFSETQRNKGNFPGRFSGRQFSNSRSEMNVSTLELGDSALYLCATSDLAQETQYFGPGTRLLVL.

This chain uses TRBV25-1 with TRBJ1-6, with D tentatively TRBD1 (5 bases). Germline V gene lookup returns CDR1 MGHDK and CDR2 SYGVNS. CDR3 size: 15 residues. The ends were cut back, 2 bases at V and 10 bases at J, with 15 bases in the middle. The CDR3 here is CASSERGLPISPLHF. In nucleotides, the CDR3 is TGTGCCAGCAGTGAAAGGGGATTACCCATATCACCCCTCCACTTT.

The V gene is TRBV4-3, the J gene TRBJ2-2; 13 positions agree with TRBD2. With V trimmed by 0 bases and J by 6 bases, 1 base remained unmatched. CDR1 is LGHNA and CDR2 is YSLEER in the germline V gene. The CDR3 runs to 16 residues. CDR3 protein: CASSQDGLAGAGELFF. Here the CDR3 DNA reads TGCGCCAGCAGCCAAGATGGACTAGCGGGGGCCGGGGAGCTGTTTTTT.

The chain combines TRBV4-3 with TRBJ2-2, with a weak D call TRBD1 (5 bases). With 0 bases removed from V and 6 bases from J, the gap between germline ends came to 14 bases. This CDR3 region has 16 residues. CDR1 is LGHNA, CDR2 YSLEER, per germline. The CDR3 sequence: CASSQDPRGGPGELFF. CDR3 in DNA: TGCGCCAGCAGCCAAGATCCAAGGGGTGGACCCGGGGAGCTGTTTTTT.

The chain is built from TRBV5-1 and TRBJ1-2, with D tentatively TRBD1 (6 bases). The V end was cut by 0 bases, the J end by 8 bases, with 8 bases between. Germline CDR1 SGHRS, CDR2 YFSETQ. This CDR3 comprises 12 residues. The CDR3 protein is CASSLEGDGYTF. As DNA, the CDR3 is TGCGCCAGCAGCTTGGAGGGGGACGGCTACACCTTC.

This chain joins TRBV6-1 and TRBJ1-5, with D uncertain. Germline V gene lookup returns CDR1 MNHNS and CDR2 SASEGT. There are 13 residues in the CDR3. Trimming shortened V by 0 bases and J by 6 bases, and 6 bases separated the two germline ends. The CDR3 DNA reads TGTGCCAGCAGTGAAGCGCTGGGTCAGCCCCAGCATTTT. As protein: CASSEALGQPQHF.